This T cell receptor beta chain was sequenced in a study of OX40 agonist ivuxolimab in advanced cancers. Study-wide results and caveats: What antigens the expanded peripheral T cells recognized was never established.

Profiled with immunoSEQ multiplex PCR; TCRdb holds only in-frame clones, not every one. The sample shows tens of thousands of clones, about 87% of them seen only once. The CDR3 extends over 16 amino acids. With 1 base removed from V and 1 base from J, the gap between germline ends came to 11 bases. CDR1 is SGHRS, CDR2 YFSETQ, per germline. Worth noting for this clone: Its target is unknown.

The sequence was obtained from an adult with an advanced solid tumor such as melanoma, head and neck, liver or kidney cancer. The sequencing here drew on CD4+ or CD8+ T cells sorted from blood, taken in a trial of the OX40 agonist ivuxolimab. The genes are TRBV5-1 and TRBJ2-2; D may be TRBD1 (5 bases). The CDR3 spells CASSLLEQGNTGELFF. Written as DNA, the CDR3 is TGCGCCAGCAGCTTGTTGGAGCAGGGGAACACCGGGGAGCTGTTTTTT. Supplemented by reference TRBV5-1 and TRBJ2-2, the full variable domain reads KAGVTQTPRYLIKTRGQQVTLSCSPISGHRSVSWYQQTPGQGLQFLFEYFSETQRNKGNFPGRFSGRQFSNSRSEMNVSTLELGDSALYLCASSLLEQGNTGELFFGEGSRLTVL.